This T cell receptor beta chain was recovered during a study of T cells in localized non-small cell lung cancer. General observations from the study: Adjacent lung tissue had a median about 50 of the top 100 clones found in the tumor.

About this clone itself: Its antigen is as yet unknown.

The data were produced by immunoSEQ multiplex PCR, yet TCRdb's version contains in-frame clones alone and is incomplete. The sample lists around 1,800 clones; 24% were seen once. Germline CDR1 and CDR2: SGDLS and YYNGEE. V lost 1 base and J lost 2; bases outside the gene matches: 7. The CDR3 contains 16 residues. This specimen was normal lung tissue next to the tumor, taken before any cancer treatment. The V and J genes are TRBV9 and TRBJ2-3; 7 bases are shared with TRBD1. The clonotype comes from a male donor older than 55 with stage II squamous cell lung carcinoma. This chain's CDR3 is CASSVTLQGITDTQYF. CDR3 DNA: TGTGCCAGCAGCGTAACCCTACAGGGGATCACAGATACGCAGTATTTT.